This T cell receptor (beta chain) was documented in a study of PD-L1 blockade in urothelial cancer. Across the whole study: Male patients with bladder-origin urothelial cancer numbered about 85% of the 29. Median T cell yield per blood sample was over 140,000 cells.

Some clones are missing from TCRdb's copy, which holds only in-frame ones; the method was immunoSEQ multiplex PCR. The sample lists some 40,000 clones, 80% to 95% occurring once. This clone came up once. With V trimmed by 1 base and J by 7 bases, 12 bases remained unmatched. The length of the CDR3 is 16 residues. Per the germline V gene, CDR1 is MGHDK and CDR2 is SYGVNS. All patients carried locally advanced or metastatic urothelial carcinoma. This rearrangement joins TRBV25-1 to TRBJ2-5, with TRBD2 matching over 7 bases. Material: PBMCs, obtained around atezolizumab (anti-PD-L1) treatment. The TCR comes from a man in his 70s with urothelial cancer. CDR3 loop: CASSEFASGRSVTQYF. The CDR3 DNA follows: TGTGCCAGCAGTGAATTCGCTAGCGGCCGGAGTGTGACCCAGTACTTC.